The 21 T cell receptor beta chains below come from one sample, sequenced in a study of OX40 agonist ivuxolimab in advanced cancers. The repertoire was sequenced with immunoSEQ multiplex PCR; TCRdb's copy has only in-frame clones and lacks some. The table lists some 70,000 clones, 80% to 90% of them singletons. Specimen: CD4+ or CD8+ T cells sorted from blood, collected in a trial of the OX40 agonist ivuxolimab. The receptors originated from an adult with an advanced solid tumor such as melanoma, head and neck, liver or kidney cancer.

The genes are TRBV2 and TRBJ2-7; no clear D. CDR1 SNHLY and CDR2 FYNNEI come from the germline V gene. The CDR3 has 11 amino acids. V was shortened by 5 bases and J by 4 bases, with 6 bases between the two germline ends. CDR3 protein: CASSQTYEQYF. The CDR3 DNA reads as TGTGCCAGCAGTCAAACTTACGAGCAGTACTTC.

This clone was counted only a few times. V usage is TRBV29-1 and J usage is TRBJ1-5, with D possibly being TRBD1 (5 bases). The germline gives CDR1 SQVTM, CDR2 ANQGSEA. This CDR3 has 12 amino acids. The V end lost 7 bases, the J end lost 3 bases, and 10 bases lay between the germline ends. CDR3 DNA sequence: TGCAGCGCGGGGACTTACAATCAGCCCCAGCATTTT. This encodes CSAGTYNQPQHF.

The chain carries TRBV5-1 and TRBJ1-4; TRBD1 might be the D (5 bases). The CDR3 loop spans 15 amino acids. Germline loops: CDR1 SGHRS, CDR2 YFSETQ. V was cut by 4 bases and J by 12 bases, with 22 bases left in between. As DNA, the CDR3 is TGCGCCAGCAGCCCTGGATCGATGCCCCAGGGTGAACTGTTTTTT. Its translation: CASSPGSMPQGELFF.

This chain links TRBV7-2 with TRBJ2-7; 9 nucleotides match TRBD1. The CDR3 contains 15 residues. J lost 2 bases, V lost 5 bases, and 7 bases had no gene match. The germline CDR1 and CDR2 sequences are SGHTA and FQGNSA. The CDR3 protein is CASSPRDRAPYEQYF. The CDR3 coding sequence is TGTGCCAGCAGCCCCCGGGACAGGGCCCCCTACGAGCAGTACTTC.

The chain is built from TRBV10-3 and TRBJ2-3, with a tentative D call TRBD2 (6 bases). Per the germline V gene, CDR1 is ENHRY and CDR2 is SYGVKD. The V gene lost 2 bases and the J gene lost 0 bases, with 9 bases spanning the gap. The CDR3 runs 15 residues. Written as DNA, the CDR3 is TGTGCCATCAGTGAGGTTAGCGGTAGCACAGATACGCAGTATTTT. Its translation is CAISEVSGSTDTQYF.

The CDR3 region is CASSDLRDSGGTDTQYF. CDR3 bases: TGTGCCAGCAGCGACCTACGGGACAGCGGGGGAACAGATACGCAGTATTTT. This rearrangement joins TRBV9 to TRBJ2-3; a possible D gene is TRBD2 (8 bases). The CDR3 sequence is 17 residues long. Germline assignment: CDR1 SGDLS and CDR2 YYNGEE. V lost 3 bases to trimming and J lost 3 bases, with 20 bases between them.

The chain recombines TRBV4-2 with TRBJ1-2; TRBD1 might be the D (6 bases). Germline V CDR1 and CDR2: LGHNA, YNFKEQ. Trimming left V 3 bases short and J 0 bases short, with 11 bases between. CDR3 length equals 15 residues. The CDR3 nucleotides read TGTGCCAGCAGCCACGCACAGGGAGCTAACTATGGCTACACCTTC. Amino acids: CASSHAQGANYGYTF.

Only a few counts were recorded for this clone. This chain links TRBV18 with TRBJ1-2; D remains ambiguous. Per the germline V gene, CDR1 is KGHSH and CDR2 is LQKENI. CDR3 length equals 13 residues. The V and J ends lost 2 bases and 5 bases respectively, with 9 bases between them. CDR3 loop: CASSPDKEYGYTF. The CDR3, as DNA: TGTGCCAGCTCACCAGATAAGGAGTATGGCTACACCTTC.

V gene TRBV2 combines with J gene TRBJ1-5; D is possibly TRBD1 (5 bases). The CDR3 contains 14 residues. With 0 bases removed from V and 2 bases from J, the gap between germline ends came to 5 bases. CDR1 and CDR2 (germline): SNHLY, FYNNEI. CDR3 nucleotide sequence: TGTGCCAGCAGTGAAGCGGGGGGCAATCAGCCCCAGCATTTT. Residues: CASSEAGGNQPQHF.

The chain combines TRBV5-1 with TRBJ1-3; no firm D call. V was pared by 4 bases and J by 0 bases, with 8 bases between. The germline CDR1 and CDR2 sequences are SGHRS and YFSETQ. This CDR3 spans 14 amino acids. CDR3 sequence (DNA): TGCGCCAGCAGCGTGGAGACCTCTGGAAACACCATATATTTT. It is translated as CASSVETSGNTIYF.

The chain carries TRBV19 and TRBJ1-5, with no clear D. This CDR3 comprises 12 residues. The germline gives CDR1 LNHDA, CDR2 SQIVND (reference sequence). V dropped 7 bases and J dropped 3 bases, with 7 bases sitting between them. The CDR3 nucleotides are TGTGCCAGTAAGGTTACCAATCAGCCCCAGCATTTT. Translated: CASKVTNQPQHF.

The CDR3 DNA sequence: TGTGCCAGCAGCCGGGCTAACAATGAGCAGTTCTTC. This encodes CASSRANNEQFF. The rearrangement links TRBV9 to TRBJ2-1; D is ambiguous. CDR3 length: 12 residues. Looked up from germline, CDR1 is SGDLS and CDR2 is YYNGEE. With 4 bases removed from V and 5 bases from J, the gap between germline ends came to 7 bases. Using reference TRBV9 and TRBJ2-1 for the parts outside the CDR3, the full variable domain is DSGVTQTPKHLITATGQRVTLRCSPRSGDLSVYWYQQSLDQGLQFLIQYYNGEERAKGNILERFSAQQFPDLHSELNLSSLELGDSALYFCASSRANNEQFFGPGTRLTVL.

This clone appeared a single time. The chain uses TRBV6-5 and TRBJ1-2; D gene ambiguous. This CDR3 region has 14 residues. With 2 bases removed from V and 0 bases from J, the gap between germline ends came to 7 bases. Germline V CDR1 and CDR2: MNHEY, SVGAGI. Here the CDR3 DNA reads TGTGCCAGCAGTTACGGGAAAGCTAACTATGGCTACACCTTC. This sequence encodes CASSYGKANYGYTF.

V usage is TRBV7-3 and J usage is TRBJ1-1, with 7 nucleotides matching TRBD1. This CDR3 spans 15 amino acids. In germline, CDR1 is SGHTA, CDR2 FQGTGA. The trim removed 5 bases at V and 1 base at J, leaving 7 bases unmatched. DNA of the CDR3: TGTGCCAGCAGCCCAGATTCAGGGGGGAACACTGAAGCTTTCTTT. Translation: CASSPDSGGNTEAFF.

The J gene is TRBJ1-2, the V gene TRBV4-1; tentatively, D is TRBD1 (5 bases). This CDR3 contains 14 residues. Trimming removed 0 bases at V and 5 bases at J, with 10 bases between. CDR1 is MGHRA, CDR2 YSYEKL, per germline. Here the CDR3 DNA reads TGCGCCAGCAGCCAAGATCATCAGGGTTATGGCTACACCTTC. Its protein is CASSQDHQGYGYTF.

The chain couples TRBV27 to TRBJ2-1, with TRBD1 identical over 11 bases. Trimming cost V 3 bases and J 7 bases; bases outside gene matches: 11. Germline V gene lookup returns CDR1 MNHEY and CDR2 SMNVEV (reference sequence). The CDR3 sequence is 17 residues long. The chain's CDR3 is CASSFSGTGGLWNEQFF. The CDR3 nucleotides read TGTGCCAGCAGTTTCTCCGGGACAGGGGGTCTATGGAATGAGCAGTTCTTC.

The V call is TRBV11-3, the J call TRBJ2-7; TRBD1 is a possible D gene (6 bases). The V end was cut by 4 bases, the J end by 0 bases, with 13 bases between. The CDR3 covers 15 residues. Germline CDR1 and CDR2: SGHNT and YENEEA. The CDR3 DNA reads as TGTGCCAGCAGCTCAGGGGATACCCTCTCCTACGAGCAGTACTTC. It encodes CASSSGDTLSYEQYF.

The chain has TRBV19 and TRBJ2-6, with D possibly TRBD2 on 6 matching bases. Germline CDR1 and CDR2: LNHDA and SQIVND (reference sequence). The CDR3 is 15 amino acids. Trimming stripped 3 bases from V and 1 base from J, with 7 bases between. CDR3: CASSMGTSGANVLTF. The DNA of the CDR3 is TGTGCCAGTAGTATGGGGACTTCTGGGGCCAACGTCCTGACTTTC.

V gene TRBV18 combines with J gene TRBJ2-4, with TRBD1 identical over 9 bases. The CDR3 loop spans 17 amino acids. Germline V gene lookup returns CDR1 KGHSH and CDR2 LQKENI. V shed 5 bases and J 5 bases; nucleotides not matched to a gene: 13. The CDR3 bases are TGTGCCAGCTCAAACCCGACCGGGACAGGGAGGCAAAACATTCAGTACTTC. It is translated as CASSNPTGTGRQNIQYF.

This clone was seen only once. The chain joins TRBV7-2 to TRBJ1-3, with D hard to call. The V gene lost 6 bases and the J gene lost 4 bases, with 10 bases spanning the gap. Germline-derived CDR1 and CDR2 are SGHTA and FQGNSA. CDR3 length equals 13 residues. CDR3 DNA sequence: TGTGCCAGCAGTCAATACGGCGGAAACACCATATATTTT. Protein: CASSQYGGNTIYF.

CDR3 sequence reads: CASSPQLEATGTEAFF. CDR3 coding DNA: TGTGCCAGCTCACCACAGTTGGAAGCGACAGGGACTGAAGCTTTCTTT. The V call is TRBV18, the J call TRBJ1-1, with 7 bases identical to TRBD1. There are 16 residues in the CDR3. Germline-derived CDR1 and CDR2 are KGHSH and LQKENI. Trimming removed 1 base from V and 5 bases from J; junction bases left unmatched: 10. Full variable domain (outside the CDR3, taken from reference TRBV18 and TRBJ1-1): NAGVMQNPRHLVRRRGQEARLRCSPMKGHSHVYWYRQLPEEGLKFMVYLQKENIIDESGMPKERFSAEFPKEGPSILRIQQVVRGDSAAYFCASSPQLEATGTEAFFGQGTRLTVV.